The sequence of this T cell receptor (beta chain) was determined in a study of molecular identifiers for immune sequencing clone quantification. General study results and limits: Even with one million naive cells present, spiked Jurkat TCR RNA from one cell was reportedly detectable.

TCRdb re-derived calls from the PCR reads in MiXCR, one entry per CDR3 protein. The data show hundreds of thousands of distinct CDR3 sequences, around 25% seen once. Between roughly 19,000 and 1,100,000 sorted cells, with 10%, 30% or 50% RNA, yielded naive CD8 libraries. This clonotype was counted between two and nine times. Its specificity is unknown. With 0 bases removed from V and 8 bases from J, the gap between germline ends came to 12 bases. Looked up from germline, CDR1 is SGHDT and CDR2 is YYEEEE. CDR3 length: 14 amino acids. The sequenced material came from naive CD8+ T cells from blood, with Jurkat cell RNA spiked in. As for subset: FACS-sorted CD8+CD4-CCR7+CD45RA+ naive T cells. The chain carries TRBV5-6 and TRBJ2-1, with D maybe TRBD1 (5 bases). This receptor was identified in a human donor in good health. Some libraries in this study had Jurkat cell RNA spiked in. This CDR3 is CASSLGQTIYEQFF. The CDR3 nucleotides read TGTGCCAGCAGCTTGGGACAGACCATCTATGAGCAGTTCTTC.